This T cell receptor (beta chain) was identified in a study of blood T cell repertoires in COVID-19 (dated by TCRdb to about 2020). For context, the study as a whole: Samples covering the acute and convalescent phases of COVID-19 were provided by collaborators in the United States, Italy and Spain. Deeply sampled blood TCRbeta repertoires from subjects exposed to, actively infected with, or recovered from COVID-19 were included in the dataset. Where available, HLA class I and class II types were taken from metadata supplied by the sample provider and were not determined by assay-based typing. The repertoires were released in a freely available public database meant as a resource for research on the immune response to SARS-CoV-2. Samples were obtained from the ongoing ImmuneRACE study (first 160 participants) and from approximately 1,200 subjects provided by 6 global collaborators. The sample metadata nearly always contained a de-identified subject ID, COVID-19 status, age in years and sex. The prospective study material was composed of cDNA or gDNA derived from T cells, B-cell-depleted T cells, or PBMCs.

About this clone itself: No antigen is known for it. One base away there is no much larger clone; base qualities are not given.

Collaborating institutions collected whole blood in K2EDTA tubes following their own protocols. Collaborator samples were shipped for TCRbeta analysis as frozen whole blood, isolated PBMCs, or DNA extracted from either sample type. From the germline V gene, CDR1 is SGHRS and CDR2 is YFSETQ. Here V drops 2 bases and J drops 7 bases, and the junction holds 12 bases not matched to any gene. From its cysteine to its phenylalanine, the CDR3 spans 17 amino acids. Just the 51-base CDR3 DNA is kept, in frame starting at base 1. The paper's findings and limits, for the study overall: Clinical and demographic metadata were provided uncurated, with the amount varying by source and participant.

TCRbeta CDR3 regions were amplified from genomic DNA using the immunoSEQ Assay, a bias-controlled multiplex PCR. In the original analysis: Within the assay, amplification of reference gene primers was used to estimate how many nucleated cells each sample contained. To quantify the absolute abundance of each unique TCRbeta CDR3 rearrangement, sequence reads were collapsed and filtered. Productive Simpson clonality was computed per sample as the square root of Simpson's diversity index over productive rearrangements. This immuneACCESS table, as held by TCRdb, lists in-frame sequences with V and J called but not all clones. Of the missing ones, under half trace to an unresolved V gene in checked studies; the others have no known cause. The D gene and trimming were derived from the DNA, and the V and J assignments and clone size from that table. The sample data list around 100,000 clones, and just over 90% of these were observed just once. Clones ranked in the top ten supply roughly 0.88% of the sample.

The material sequenced was peripheral blood. Recombination linked TRBV5-1 to TRBJ2-3; 11 bases in the middle match TRBD1. The clonotype originates from a man aged 55 to 70 with acute or convalescent COVID-19. DNA sequence: TGCGCCAGCAGCTTACTCTCCGGGACAGGGGGAAAAAATACGCAGTATTTT. It is translated as CASSLLSGTGGKNTQYF.